Listed below are T cell receptor beta chains from one sample, sequenced in a study of Graves' ophthalmopathy and Graves' hyperthyroidism. MiXCR was run by TCRdb on the multiplex PCR reads, yielding one entry per CDR3 protein. The data contain about 210,000 distinct CDR3 sequences, approximately 28% of them seen just once; the ten biggest clones take up approximately 9.6%. The sequenced sample consisted of peripheral blood. The receptors shown here come from a middle-aged man with Graves' ophthalmopathy. The CDR3 runs from the conserved cysteine through the conserved F or W. Each record gives: D gene, clone size, J gene, V gene, CDR3 DNA, CDR3 protein. A D gene is named only where the DNA matches it firmly. Rows may omit the clone size; those that give it use once, few, many or a size class.

.,many,TRBJ2-5,TRBV7-8,TGTGCCAGCAGCTCTTCGACAGGCCTACAAGAGACCCAGTACTTC,CASSSSTGLQETQYF
TRBD1,few,TRBJ1-1,TRBV6-5,TGTGCCAGCAGTTACGAGGGGGCCGAAGCTTTCTTT,CASSYEGAEAFF
.,many,TRBJ1-1,TRBV11-2,TGTGCCAGCAGCTTAGGACCCCCCCCAACTGAAGCTTTCTTT,CASSLGPPPTEAFF
.,.,TRBJ1-2,TRBV2,TGTGCCAGCAGTGAAGATGCAGTGTATGGCTACACCTTC,CASSEDAVYGYTF
TRBD1,many,TRBJ2-2,TRBV27,TGTGCCAGCAGCCAGACAGGGGCAATCACCGGGGAGCTGTTTTTT,CASSQTGAITGELFF
.,many,TRBJ2-4,TRBV11-2,TGTGCCAGCAGCCCCTACAACGGGGCCAAAAACATTCAGTACTTC,CASSPYNGAKNIQYF
.,many,TRBJ1-1,TRBV7-3,TGTGCCAGCAGCTCCTCCCCCGGGAACACTGAAGCTTTCTTT,CASSSSPGNTEAFF
.,.,TRBJ2-5,TRBV7-2,TGTGCCAGCAGCTCCTCTAGCGCCCTAGGGGAGACCCAGTACTTC,CASSSSSALGETQYF
.,many,TRBJ1-6,TRBV11-2,TGTGCCAGCCAGAAAACCGGCTCCTATAATTCACCCCTCCACTTT,CASQKTGSYNSPLHF
.,many,TRBJ1-2,TRBV12-3/TRBV12-4,TGTGCCAGCAGTTCCTCAGGGGCTACTAACTATGGCTACACCTTC,CASSSSGATNYGYTF
.,.,TRBJ1-1,TRBV7-2,TGTGCCAGCACCGAGACAGCTTTGAACACTGAAGCTTTCTTT,CASTETALNTEAFF
TRBD1,few,TRBJ2-7,TRBV5-1,TGCGCCAGCAGCTTGGAGGGACAGGGTCCCCACGAGCAGTACTTC,CASSLEGQGPHEQYF
TRBD2,many,TRBJ2-2,TRBV12-3/TRBV12-4,TGTGCCGGCAGTGGGACTAGCGGCACCGGGGAGCTGTTTTTT,CAGSGTSGTGELFF
TRBD1,many,TRBJ2-5,TRBV27,TGTGCCAGCAGTCTCGCCCGGGACAGGGCTGAGACCCAGTACTTC,CASSLARDRAETQYF
TRBD2,.,TRBJ2-5,TRBV28,TGTGCCAGCAGTCCCCCTGGGGCGGGAGGGGGGACCCAGTACTTC,CASSPPGAGGGTQYF
.,.,TRBJ2-5,TRBV28,.,CASSFFGQGGKETQYF
TRBD2,few,TRBJ2-2,TRBV3-1,TGTGCCAGCAGCCAAGTGGCAGGCGGGAGTCCAGGTGGTGACACCGGGGAGCTGTTTTTT,CASSQVAGGSPGGDTGELFF
TRBD1,many,TRBJ2-7,TRBV12-5,TGTGCTAGTGGTAAACCGGGACAGGGGACCGCCTACGAGCAGTACTTC,CASGKPGQGTAYEQYF
TRBD1,.,TRBJ1-2,TRBV27,TGTGCCAGCAGTTTATTGGGACAGGGGGAGCGTGGCTACACCTTC,CASSLLGQGERGYTF
.,once,TRBJ2-5,TRBV24-1,TGTGCCACCAGTGACCCGGACGGCTCGCGAGAGACCCAGTACTTC,CATSDPDGSRETQYF
TRBD1,.,TRBJ2-5,TRBV12-3/TRBV12-4,TGTGCCAGCAGTCCGCCAGGGACAGTACAAGAGACCCAGTACTTC,CASSPPGTVQETQYF
TRBD1,.,TRBJ1-2,TRBV6-5,TGTGCCAGCAGTTACCGGGACAGGGAAGTTGGCTACACCTTC,CASSYRDREVGYTF
.,few,TRBJ1-1,TRBV6-1,TGTGCCAGCAGAATACAGGGTCCGGGGTACACTGAAGCTTTCTTT,CASRIQGPGYTEAFF
.,many,TRBJ2-7,TRBV2,TGTGCCAGCAGTGAAGTTGGGGGTATCCACGAGCAGTACTTC,CASSEVGGIHEQYF
.,many,TRBJ2-5,TRBV4-1,TGCGCCAGCAGCCCTCTCGGGTTCGGGTACCAAGAGACCCAGTACTTC,CASSPLGFGYQETQYF
TRBD2,many,TRBJ2-2,TRBV10-2,TGCGCCAGCAGTCGGACTAGCGGGGAGCTGTTTTTT,CASSRTSGELFF
TRBD1,many,TRBJ2-5,TRBV20-1,TGCAGTGCTAGAGGGGGCAGGACAGGATCCCAAGAGACCCAGTACTTC,CSARGGRTGSQETQYF
TRBD1,.,TRBJ2-3,TRBV4-1,TGCGCCAGCAGCCCGGCGAGGACAGGGGGGCCAGATACGCAGTATTTT,CASSPARTGGPDTQYF
.,many,TRBJ1-4,TRBV7-8,TGTGCCACCTCCGTTACGGCGACTAATGAAAAACTGTTTTTT,CATSVTATNEKLFF
.,.,TRBJ2-6,TRBV12-3/TRBV12-4,TGTGCCAGCAGCAAGGACCCCACCTCTGGGGCCAACGTCCTGACTTTC,CASSKDPTSGANVLTF
.,few,TRBJ2-7,TRBV5-1,TGCGCCAGCAGCTTGGTAGGCCAGGCGGGCTACGAGCAGTACTTC,CASSLVGQAGYEQYF
TRBD1,.,TRBJ2-7,TRBV6-2/TRBV6-3,TGTGCCAGCAGTTCGGGACAGGGGGCGTCCTACGAGCAGTACTTC,CASSSGQGASYEQYF
.,many,TRBJ2-2,TRBV7-9,TGTGCCAGCAGCTTTAAGGGGACCGGGGAGCTGTTTTTT,CASSFKGTGELFF
.,many,TRBJ2-7,TRBV7-2,TGTGCCAGCAGCGCCCAACTGGGGGTCCTCTACGAGCAGTACTTC,CASSAQLGVLYEQYF
TRBD1,many,TRBJ2-7,TRBV27,TGTGCCAGCAGTTTCCCCGGGGCCAGGGGGACCTACGAGCAGTACTTC,CASSFPGARGTYEQYF
.,.,TRBJ2-7,TRBV6-2/TRBV6-3,TGTGCCAGCAGTTTCGAAGAGGGCGGTCACTACGAGCAGTACTTC,CASSFEEGGHYEQYF
.,medium-sized,TRBJ2-2,TRBV5-1,TGCGCCAGCATGAGCGGAAACACCGGGGAGCTGTTTTTT,CASMSGNTGELFF
TRBD2,many,TRBJ2-2,TRBV6-4,TGTGCCAGCAACGCAGCGGGAGGTAACACCGGGGAGCTGTTTTTT,CASNAAGGNTGELFF
TRBD2,large,TRBJ2-7,TRBV6-2/TRBV6-3,TGTGCCAGCAGTTACGGGACTAGCGCCTACGAGCAGTACTTC,CASSYGTSAYEQYF
.,many,TRBJ1-5,TRBV6-2/TRBV6-3,TGTGCCAGCAGTTACGGCAGGGTGTATAGCAATCAGCCCCAGCATTTT,CASSYGRVYSNQPQHF
.,many,TRBJ2-7,TRBV30,TGTGCCTGGAGGAGGTCCTACGAGCAGTACTTC,CAWRRSYEQYF
.,.,TRBJ2-5,TRBV7-8,TGTGCCAGCAGCGACCGCCCGGGACGGGGGGAGACCCAGTACTTC,CASSDRPGRGETQYF
TRBD1,many,TRBJ2-7,TRBV15,TGTGCCACCAGCTCCCGAGGACAGGCGTACGAGCAGTACTTC,CATSSRGQAYEQYF
.,many,TRBJ2-2,TRBV24-1,TGTGCCACCGGCAGGGACTGGAACACCGGGGAGCTGTTTTTT,CATGRDWNTGELFF
TRBD1,many,TRBJ1-2,TRBV12-3/TRBV12-4,TGTGCCAGCAGCCCTCGGGACAGCTATGGCTACACCTTC,CASSPRDSYGYTF